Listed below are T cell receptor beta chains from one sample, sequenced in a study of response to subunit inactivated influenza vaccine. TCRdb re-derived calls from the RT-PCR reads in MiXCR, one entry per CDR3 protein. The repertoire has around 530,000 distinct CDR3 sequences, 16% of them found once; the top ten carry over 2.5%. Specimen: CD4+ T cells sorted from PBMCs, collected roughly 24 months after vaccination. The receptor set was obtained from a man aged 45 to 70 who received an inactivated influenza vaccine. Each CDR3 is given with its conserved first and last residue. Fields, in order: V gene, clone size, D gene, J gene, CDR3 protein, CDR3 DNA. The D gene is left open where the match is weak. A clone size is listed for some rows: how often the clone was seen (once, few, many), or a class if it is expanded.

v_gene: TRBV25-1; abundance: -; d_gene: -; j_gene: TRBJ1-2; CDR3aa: CASSELRPSGYTF; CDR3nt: TGTGCCAGCAGTGAATTAAGGCCCAGTGGCTACACCTTC
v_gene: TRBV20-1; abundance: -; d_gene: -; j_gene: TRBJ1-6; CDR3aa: CSPIPPGDSPLHF; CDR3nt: TGCAGCCCAATCCCTCCGGGCGATTCACCCCTCCACTTT
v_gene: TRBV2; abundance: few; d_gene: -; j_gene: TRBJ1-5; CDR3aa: CASSPDRGGPQHF; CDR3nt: TGTGCCAGCAGTCCGGACCGAGGTGGACCCCAGCATTTT
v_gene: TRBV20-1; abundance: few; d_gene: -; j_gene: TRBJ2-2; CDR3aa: CSARSGRAENTGELFF; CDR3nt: TGCAGTGCTAGAAGTGGACGAGCGGAGAACACCGGGGAGCTGTTTTTT
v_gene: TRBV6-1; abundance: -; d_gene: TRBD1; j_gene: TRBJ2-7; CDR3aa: CASSLEGNRGLEQYF; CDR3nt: TGTGCCAGCAGCCTCGAGGGGAACAGGGGGCTCGAGCAGTACTTC
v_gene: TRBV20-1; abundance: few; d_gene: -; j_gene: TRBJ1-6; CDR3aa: CSASRGYDSPLHF; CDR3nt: TGCAGTGCTAGTCGGGGTTATGATTCACCCCTCCACTTT
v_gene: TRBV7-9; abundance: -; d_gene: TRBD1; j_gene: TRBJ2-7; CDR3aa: CASSIRTGAVTYEQYF; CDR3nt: TGTGCCAGCAGCATTAGGACAGGGGCCGTTACCTACGAGCAGTACTTC
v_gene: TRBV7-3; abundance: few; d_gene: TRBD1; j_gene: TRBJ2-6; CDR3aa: CASSLHPGQGLPGANVLTF; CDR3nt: TGTGCCAGCAGCCTACATCCGGGACAGGGGCTACCTGGGGCCAACGTCCTGACTTTC
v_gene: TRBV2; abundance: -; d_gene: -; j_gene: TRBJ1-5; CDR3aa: CASREGYLSRQPQHF; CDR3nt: TGTGCCAGCAGAGAGGGCTATTTGAGTCGGCAGCCCCAGCATTTT
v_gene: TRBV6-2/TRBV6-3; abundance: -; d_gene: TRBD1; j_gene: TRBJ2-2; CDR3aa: CASRHNTGQGPGELFF; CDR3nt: TGTGCCAGCAGACACAACACAGGACAGGGTCCCGGGGAGCTGTTTTTT
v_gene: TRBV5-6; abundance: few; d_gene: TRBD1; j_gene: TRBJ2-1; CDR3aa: CASSLRWGQGYNEQFF; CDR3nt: TGTGCCAGCAGCTTGCGCTGGGGACAGGGTTACAATGAGCAGTTCTTC
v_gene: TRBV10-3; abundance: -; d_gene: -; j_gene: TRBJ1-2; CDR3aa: CAISESRGKEDGYTF; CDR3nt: TGTGCCATCAGTGAGTCGAGAGGGAAGGAGGATGGCTACACCTTC
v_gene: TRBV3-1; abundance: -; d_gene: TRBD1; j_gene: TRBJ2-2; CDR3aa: CASSQDLRTGGSGELFF; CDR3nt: TGTGCCAGCAGCCAAGATTTGAGGACAGGGGGTAGCGGGGAGCTGTTTTTT
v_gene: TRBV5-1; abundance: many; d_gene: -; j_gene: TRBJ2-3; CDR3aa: CASRRQPSTDTQYF; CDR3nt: TGCGCCAGCAGACGCCAACCCAGCACAGATACGCAGTATTTT
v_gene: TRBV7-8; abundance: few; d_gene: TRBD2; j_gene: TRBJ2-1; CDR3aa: CASSLIRLAGSYNEQFF; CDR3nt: TGTGCCAGCAGCTTAATACGGCTAGCGGGGTCCTACAATGAGCAGTTCTTC
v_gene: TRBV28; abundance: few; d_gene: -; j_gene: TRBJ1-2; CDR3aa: CASSLQAPYGYTF; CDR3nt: TGTGCCAGCAGTCTACAGGCGCCCTATGGCTACACCTTC
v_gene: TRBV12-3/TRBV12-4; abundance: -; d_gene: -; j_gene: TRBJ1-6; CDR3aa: CASSFLDSYNSPLHF; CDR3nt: TGTGCCAGCAGTTTTTTGGACAGTTATAATTCACCCCTCCACTTT
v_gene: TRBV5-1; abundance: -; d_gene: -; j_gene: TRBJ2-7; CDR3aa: CASSLGSGGVYEQYF; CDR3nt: TGCGCCAGCAGCTTGGGATCAGGGGGGGTCTACGAGCAGTACTTC
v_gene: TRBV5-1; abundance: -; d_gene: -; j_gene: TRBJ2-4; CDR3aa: CASSLTGFVAKNIQYF; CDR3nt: TGCGCCAGCAGCCTGACAGGCTTTGTAGCCAAAAACATTCAGTACTTC
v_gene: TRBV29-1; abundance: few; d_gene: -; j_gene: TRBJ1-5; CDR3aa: CSVEDGGSNQPQHF; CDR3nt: TGCAGCGTTGAAGACGGGGGTAGCAATCAGCCCCAGCATTTT
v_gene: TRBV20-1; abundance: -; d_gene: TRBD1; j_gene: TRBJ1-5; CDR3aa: CSAVPGQGAGQPQHF; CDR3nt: TGCAGTGCTGTCCCGGGGCAGGGGGCTGGACAGCCCCAGCATTTT
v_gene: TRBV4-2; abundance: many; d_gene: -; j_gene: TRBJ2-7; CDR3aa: CASSQERRLERYF; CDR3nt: TGTGCCAGCAGCCAAGAGAGGCGGCTGGAACGATACTTC
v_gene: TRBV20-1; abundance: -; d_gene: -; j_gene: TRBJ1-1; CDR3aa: CSPQGRGNTEAFF; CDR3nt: TGCAGCCCACAGGGAAGAGGGAACACTGAAGCTTTCTTT
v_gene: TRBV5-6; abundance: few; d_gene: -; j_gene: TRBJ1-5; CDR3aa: CASILPRVCQPQHF; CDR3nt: TGTGCCAGCATCCTACCCAGGGTTTGTCAGCCCCAGCATTTT
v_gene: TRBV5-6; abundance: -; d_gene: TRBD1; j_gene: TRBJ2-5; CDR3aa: CASSSLQGGDQYF; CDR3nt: TGTGCCAGCAGCTCGTTACAGGGGGGCGACCAGTACTTC
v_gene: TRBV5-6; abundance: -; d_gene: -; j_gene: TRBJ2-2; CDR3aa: CASSLGTRTGELFF; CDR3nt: TGTGCCAGCAGCTTAGGGACACGAACCGGGGAGCTGTTTTTT
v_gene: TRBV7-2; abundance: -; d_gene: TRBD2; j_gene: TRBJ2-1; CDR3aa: CASSPLAGGSSYNEQFF; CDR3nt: TGTGCCAGCAGTCCGCTAGCGGGAGGCTCCTCCTACAATGAGCAGTTCTTC
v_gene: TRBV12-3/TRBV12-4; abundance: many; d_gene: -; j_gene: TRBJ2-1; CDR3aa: CASSPIPVEQFF; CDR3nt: TGTGCCAGCAGTCCCATTCCTGTTGAGCAGTTCTTC
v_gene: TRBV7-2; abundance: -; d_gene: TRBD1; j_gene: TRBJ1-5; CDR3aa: CASSSAGTVSNQPQHF; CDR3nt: TGTGCCAGCAGCTCAGCGGGGACAGTCAGCAATCAGCCCCAGCATTTT
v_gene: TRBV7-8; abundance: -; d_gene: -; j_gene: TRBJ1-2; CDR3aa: CASSWLRVGYGYTF; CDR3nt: TGTGCCAGCAGCTGGTTGAGGGTTGGCTATGGCTACACCTTC
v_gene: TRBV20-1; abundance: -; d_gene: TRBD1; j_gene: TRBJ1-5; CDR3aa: CSASGTGKTNQPQHF; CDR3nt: TGCAGTGCGTCTGGGACAGGCAAGACCAATCAGCCCCAGCATTTT
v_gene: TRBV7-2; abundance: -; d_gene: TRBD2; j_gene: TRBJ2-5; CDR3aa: CASSQTSGRALGETQYF; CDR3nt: TGTGCCAGCAGCCAAACTAGCGGGAGGGCCCTCGGAGAGACCCAGTACTTC
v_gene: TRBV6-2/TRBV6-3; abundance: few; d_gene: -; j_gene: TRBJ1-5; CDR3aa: CASSYRSNQPQHF; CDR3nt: TGTGCCAGCAGTTACCGGAGCAATCAGCCCCAGCATTTT
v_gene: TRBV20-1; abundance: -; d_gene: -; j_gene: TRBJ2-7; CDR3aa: CSATPLSEQYF; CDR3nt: TGCAGTGCTACCCCGCTGAGCGAGCAGTACTTC
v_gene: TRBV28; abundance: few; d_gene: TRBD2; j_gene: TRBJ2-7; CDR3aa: CASSLSGGRASEQYF; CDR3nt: TGTGCCAGCAGTTTATCAGGCGGGAGGGCCTCCGAGCAGTACTTC
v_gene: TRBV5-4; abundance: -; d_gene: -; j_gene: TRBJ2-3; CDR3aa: CASSLAASTDTQYF; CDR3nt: TGTGCCAGCAGCTTGGCGGCTAGCACAGATACGCAGTATTTT
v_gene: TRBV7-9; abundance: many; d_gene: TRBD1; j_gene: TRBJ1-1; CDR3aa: CASGQDLEAFF; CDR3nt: TGTGCCAGCGGACAGGACCTTGAAGCTTTCTTT
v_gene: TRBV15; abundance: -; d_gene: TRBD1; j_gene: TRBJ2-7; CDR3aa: CATSREGTGAYEQYF; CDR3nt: TGTGCCACCAGCAGAGAGGGGACAGGGGCCTACGAGCAGTACTTC
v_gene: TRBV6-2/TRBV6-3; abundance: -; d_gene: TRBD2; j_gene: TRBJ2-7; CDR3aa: CASRASGGYEQYF; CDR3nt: TGTGCCAGCAGGGCTAGCGGGGGCTACGAGCAGTACTTC
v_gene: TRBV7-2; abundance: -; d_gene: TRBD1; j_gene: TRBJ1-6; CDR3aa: CASSTQGQGSSPLHF; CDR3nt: TGTGCCAGCAGTACACAGGGACAGGGTAGTTCACCCCTCCACTTT
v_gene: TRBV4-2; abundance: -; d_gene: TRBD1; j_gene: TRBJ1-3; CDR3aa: CASSQDTGAGNTIYF; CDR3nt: TGTGCCAGCAGCCAAGATACAGGGGCAGGAAACACCATATATTTT
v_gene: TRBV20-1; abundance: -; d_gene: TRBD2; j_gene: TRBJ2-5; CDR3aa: CSARRLAGGLGTQYF; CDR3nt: TGCAGTGCTAGGAGACTAGCGGGGGGCCTCGGGACCCAGTACTTC